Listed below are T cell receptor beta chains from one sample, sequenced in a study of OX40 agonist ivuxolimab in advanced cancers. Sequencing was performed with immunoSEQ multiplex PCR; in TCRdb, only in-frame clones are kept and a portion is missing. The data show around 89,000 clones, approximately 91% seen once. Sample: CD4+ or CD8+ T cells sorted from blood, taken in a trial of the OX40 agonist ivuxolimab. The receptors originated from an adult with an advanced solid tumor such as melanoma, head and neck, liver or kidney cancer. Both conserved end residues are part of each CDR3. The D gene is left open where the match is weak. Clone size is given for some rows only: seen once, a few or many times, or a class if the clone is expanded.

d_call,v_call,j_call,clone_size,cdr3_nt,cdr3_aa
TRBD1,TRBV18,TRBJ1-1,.,TGTGCCAGCTCACTAGGGACAGCTAACACTGAAGCTTTCTTT,CASSLGTANTEAFF
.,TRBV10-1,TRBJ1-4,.,TGCGCCAGCCGCGGCAGGGTGTATGAAAAACTGTTTTTT,CASRGRVYEKLFF
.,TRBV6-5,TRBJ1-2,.,TGTGCCAGCAGGCAGGGATCTAACTATGGCTACACCTTC,CASRQGSNYGYTF
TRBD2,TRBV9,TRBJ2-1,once,TGTGCCAGCAGCGTAGCGGGACTAGCGGGGGTGGATGAGCAGTTCTTC,CASSVAGLAGVDEQFF
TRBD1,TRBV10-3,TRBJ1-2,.,TGTGCCAGCATCTCCGCCCCGGGGACAGGAGGCGGCTACACCTTC,CASISAPGTGGGYTF
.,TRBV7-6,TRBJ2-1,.,TGTGCCAGCAGCTTAGGGGGTCCGCCTAGCGTCTACAATGAGCAGTTCTTC,CASSLGGPPSVYNEQFF
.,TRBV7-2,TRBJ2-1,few,TGTGCCAGCAGCTTGAGGGCACATGAGCAGTTCTTC,CASSLRAHEQFF
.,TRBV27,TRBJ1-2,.,TGTGCCAGCATGTCAGGTCTGACTGGCTACACCTTC,CASMSGLTGYTF
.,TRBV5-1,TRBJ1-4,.,TGCGCCAGCAGCTTGGAACTCGTAGGGGAAAAACTGTTTTTT,CASSLELVGEKLFF
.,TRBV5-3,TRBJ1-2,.,TGTGCCAGAAGCGCACAGGGATGGGGCTATGGCTACACCTTC,CARSAQGWGYGYTF
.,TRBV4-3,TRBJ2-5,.,TGCGCCAGCAGCCAAGATGGGGGGGCTGGAGAGACCCAGTACTTC,CASSQDGGAGETQYF
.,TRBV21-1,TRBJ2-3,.,TGTGCCAGCAAGGGGATGAATCCAGATACGCAGTATTTT,CASKGMNPDTQYF
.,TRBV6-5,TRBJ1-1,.,TGTGCCAGCGGCTCTGGGGGGGGGATCACTGAAGCTTTCTTT,CASGSGGGITEAFF
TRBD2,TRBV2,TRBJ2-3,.,TGTGCCAGCGCATCCCCCCTGACTAGCGGGGGCGCAGATACGCAGTATTTT,CASASPLTSGGADTQYF
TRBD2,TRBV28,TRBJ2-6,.,TGTGCCAGCAGTTCCGGGACTAGCGGGTCTGGGGCCAACGTCCTGACTTTC,CASSSGTSGSGANVLTF
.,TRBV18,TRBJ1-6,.,TGTGCCAGCTCACCCCTAGGGGGGGGCAAGGATTCACCCCTCCACTTT,CASSPLGGGKDSPLHF
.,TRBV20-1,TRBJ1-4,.,TGCAGTGCTCGATCAGACAAAAAACTGTTTTTT,CSARSDKKLFF
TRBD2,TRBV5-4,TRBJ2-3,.,TGTGCCAGCAAGGAGCGGGGGTCCCTTAATACGCAGTATTTT,CASKERGSLNTQYF
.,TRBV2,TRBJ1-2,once,TGTGCCAGCAGTGAACAGGGTATAGGCTACACCTTC,CASSEQGIGYTF
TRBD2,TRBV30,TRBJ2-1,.,TGTGCCTGGAGTGTACTTGGAGCGGGGGAGGGGAATGAGCAGTTCTTC,CAWSVLGAGEGNEQFF
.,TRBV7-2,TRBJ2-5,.,TGTGCCAGCAGCACGGGGCGGGGCGAGACCCAGTACTTC,CASSTGRGETQYF
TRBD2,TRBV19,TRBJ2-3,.,TGTGCCAGTAGTGTAGCGGGAGAGCTAGATACGCAGTATTTT,CASSVAGELDTQYF
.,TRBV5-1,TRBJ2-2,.,TGCGCCAGCAGCTTGCCCGTTAACACCGGGGAGCTGTTTTTT,CASSLPVNTGELFF